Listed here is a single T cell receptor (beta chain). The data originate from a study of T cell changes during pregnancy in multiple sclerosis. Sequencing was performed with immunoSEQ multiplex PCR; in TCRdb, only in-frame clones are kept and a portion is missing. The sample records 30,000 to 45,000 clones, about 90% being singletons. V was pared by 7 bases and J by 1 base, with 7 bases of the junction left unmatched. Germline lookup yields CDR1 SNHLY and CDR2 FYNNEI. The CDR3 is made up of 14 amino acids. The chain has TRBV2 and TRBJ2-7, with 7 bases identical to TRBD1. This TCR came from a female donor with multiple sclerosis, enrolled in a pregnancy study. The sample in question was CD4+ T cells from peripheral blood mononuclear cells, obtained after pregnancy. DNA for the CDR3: TGTGCCAGCACCAGGACAGGCCCGTCCTACGAGCAGTACTTC. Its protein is CASTRTGPSYEQYF.